This T cell receptor (beta chain) originates from a study of T cells in Graves' hyperthyroidism and ophthalmopathy. V gave up 5 bases and J gave up 4 bases; unmatched junction bases: 4. The CDR3 is 14 residues long. The V gene's germline CDR1 is LGHDT and CDR2 YNNKEL (reference sequence). This clonotype was seen at least ten times. Researchers amplified the TCR beta CDR3 regions from RNA transcripts. When the TCR CDR3 underwent first-round RT-PCR, the HTBI primer set was used. TCRdb re-called the multiplex PCR reads through MiXCR, storing one row per CDR3 protein. Seen here are 450,000 to 650,000 distinct CDR3 sequences, 17% observed once, and the top ten hold under 20%.

The chain links TRBV3-1 to TRBJ2-5; 10 bases line up with TRBD1. This TCR derives from a woman under 30 with Graves' ophthalmopathy. The specimen was blood. The CDR3 DNA reads TGTGCCAGCAGCGACGGACAGGGGGGAGAGACCCAGTACTTC. This codes for CASSDGQGGETQYF.